Listed below are T cell receptor beta chains from one sample, sequenced in a study of shared clonotypes between healthy human individuals. TCRdb keeps only in-frame clones here, not all; method: immunoSEQ multiplex PCR. The sample has millions of clones; around 90% are singletons. The material sequenced was naive CD4+ T cells sorted from blood. The source of these receptors is a man aged 18 to 30 in good health. CDR3s include the opening cysteine and the closing phenylalanine or tryptophan. Each record gives: J gene, D gene, V gene, clone size, CDR3 protein, CDR3 DNA. A D gene is named only where the DNA matches it firmly. Some rows have no size entry. The others give once, few or many, or a class for an expanded clone.

TRBJ2-4,.,TRBV19,.,CASSIRAGQRLAKNIQYF,TGTGCCAGTAGTATACGGGCCGGTCAGAGACTAGCCAAAAACATTCAGTACTTC
TRBJ2-5,.,TRBV20-1,.,CSARRETQYF,TGCAGTGCTCGTCGGGAGACCCAGTACTTC
TRBJ2-3,TRBD2,TRBV4-2,.,CASSQDLAGTTTDTQYF,TGTGCCAGCAGCCAAGATCTAGCGGGGACAACCACAGATACGCAGTATTTT
TRBJ2-7,.,TRBV6-5,.,CASSYTGLGAEQYF,TGTGCCAGCAGTTACACGGGCTTGGGGGCCGAGCAGTACTTC
TRBJ2-3,TRBD2,TRBV4-1,.,CASSPVLAGKFATQYF,TGCGCCAGCAGCCCCGTACTAGCGGGGAAGTTTGCGACGCAGTATTTT
TRBJ1-2,.,TRBV10-3,once,CAMSLQGFYGYTF,TGTGCCATGTCTCTACAGGGATTCTATGGCTACACCTTC
TRBJ2-7,.,TRBV21-1,.,CASSAPGQGPYEQYF,TGTGCCAGCAGCGCACCGGGACAGGGCCCCTACGAGCAGTACTTC
TRBJ1-4,TRBD1,TRBV5-1,.,CASSLTTGNEKLFF,TGCGCCAGCAGCCTCACGACAGGGAATGAAAAACTGTTTTTT
TRBJ2-5,.,TRBV19,.,CASSLTHSGTAGADRGKTQYF,TGTGCCAGTAGCCTTACCCACTCCGGGACGGCAGGGGCGGACCGAGGGAAGACCCAGTACTTC
TRBJ2-6,.,TRBV5-1,.,CATGVTAGANVLTF,TGCGCCACCGGAGTGACAGCTGGGGCCAACGTCCTGACTTTC
TRBJ2-7,TRBD2,TRBV6-6,.,CASSDRGGSSYEQYF,TGTGCCAGCAGTGACCGCGGGGGGAGCTCCTACGAGCAGTACTTC
TRBJ2-3,TRBD2,TRBV5-4,.,CASSSPGLESTDTQYF,TGTGCCAGCAGCTCCCCGGGACTAGAGAGCACAGATACGCAGTATTTT
TRBJ2-1,.,TRBV21-1,.,CASRIGLEVGNEQFF,TGTGCCAGTAGAATCGGACTAGAGGTGGGAAATGAGCAGTTCTTC
TRBJ1-6,.,TRBV6-5,.,CASSYSSGASYSPLHF,TGTGCCAGCAGTTACTCGAGTGGTGCGAGTTATTCACCCCTCCACTTT
TRBJ1-1,.,TRBV30,.,CAWSVRRNTEAFF,TGTGCCTGGAGTGTGCGTAGGAACACTGAAGCTTTCTTT
TRBJ2-1,TRBD1,TRBV6-1,.,CASSEAAAGTGDYNEQFF,TGTGCCAGCAGTGAAGCCGCCGCGGGGACAGGGGATTACAATGAGCAGTTCTTC
TRBJ2-4,.,TRBV30,.,CAWRVPGAKNIQYF,TGTGCCTGGAGGGTCCCAGGGGCCAAAAACATTCAGTACTTC
TRBJ1-1,.,TRBV9,.,CASSVAAGSSGEAFF,TGTGCCAGCAGCGTAGCAGCAGGGTCCAGCGGTGAAGCTTTCTTT
TRBJ2-7,.,TRBV19,.,CASAPGGNSYEQYF,TGTGCCAGTGCCCCTGGCGGTAACTCCTACGAGCAGTACTTC
TRBJ1-1,TRBD1,TRBV19,.,CASSSTGGRSEAFF,TGTGCCAGTAGTTCAACAGGGGGGAGGTCTGAAGCTTTCTTT
TRBJ2-3,TRBD2,TRBV2,.,CASSESGGSTDTQYF,TGTGCCAGCAGTGAGTCGGGAGGGAGCACAGATACGCAGTATTTT
TRBJ1-1,.,TRBV23-1,once,CASSQSSLPGAEAFF,TGCGCCAGCAGTCAATCTTCACTCCCGGGGGCTGAAGCTTTCTTT
TRBJ1-1,.,TRBV30,.,CAWSYRAGAEAFF,TGTGCCTGGAGCTACAGGGCCGGGGCTGAAGCTTTCTTT
TRBJ1-5,.,TRBV5-1,.,CASSLAGAGNQPQHF,TGCGCCAGCAGCTTGGCCGGGGCAGGCAATCAGCCCCAGCATTTT
TRBJ2-7,.,TRBV11-2,.,CASSSGQPYEQYF,TGTGCCAGCAGCTCCGGACAGCCCTACGAGCAGTACTTC
TRBJ1-1,.,TRBV5-1,.,CASSLSLGKVVNTEAFF,TGCGCCAGCAGCTTGAGTCTGGGGAAGGTGGTGAACACTGAAGCTTTCTTT
TRBJ2-1,.,TRBV18,.,CASSPPAGDEQFF,TGTGCCAGCTCACCACCGGCCGGGGATGAGCAGTTCTTC
TRBJ2-1,TRBD2,TRBV20-1,.,CSASGGNEQFF,TGCAGTGCTAGCGGGGGGAATGAGCAGTTCTTC
TRBJ2-1,TRBD2,TRBV6-6,once,CASSSLALSYNEQFF,TGTGCCAGCAGTTCACTAGCGCTATCCTACAATGAGCAGTTCTTC
TRBJ2-2,TRBD1,TRBV7-2,.,CASSFGGQGAAGELFF,TGTGCCAGCAGCTTCGGGGGACAGGGGGCTGCCGGGGAGCTGTTTTTT
TRBJ2-7,.,TRBV14,.,CASSSTGRPRYEQYF,TGTGCCAGCAGCTCAACAGGGCGGCCTAGGTACGAGCAGTACTTC
TRBJ2-2,TRBD1,TRBV5-1,once,CASSWGQFPGELFF,TGCGCCAGCAGCTGGGGACAGTTCCCCGGGGAGCTGTTTTTT
TRBJ2-3,TRBD2,TRBV5-6,.,CASSLVGSGSTDTQYF,TGTGCCAGCAGCTTGGTTGGTAGCGGGAGCACAGATACGCAGTATTTT
TRBJ1-2,.,TRBV7-2,.,CASSLDFSSPGGYTF,TGTGCCAGCAGCTTAGATTTCTCGTCACCTGGAGGCTACACCTTC
TRBJ1-3,.,TRBV6-6,.,CASSYQGSGPANTIYF,TGTGCCAGCAGTTACCAAGGAAGTGGGCCCGCGAACACCATATATTTT
TRBJ2-3,TRBD2,TRBV5-4,.,CASSSLPSGGSTDTQYF,TGTGCCAGCAGCTCCCTTCCTAGCGGGGGGAGCACAGATACGCAGTATTTT
TRBJ2-7,.,TRBV10-2,.,CASSEARGAYEQYF,TGCGCCAGCAGTGAGGCCAGGGGAGCCTACGAGCAGTACTTC
TRBJ2-3,TRBD2,TRBV6-7,.,CASSSGTSGRDTQYF,TGTGCCAGCAGCTCCGGGACTAGCGGGAGGGATACGCAGTATTTT
TRBJ2-3,TRBD1,TRBV18,.,CASQGVGTDTQYF,TGTGCCAGCCAGGGGGTAGGTACAGATACGCAGTATTTT
TRBJ1-2,.,TRBV18,.,CASSRVYGYTF,TGTGCCAGCTCACGGGTTTATGGCTACACCTTC
TRBJ2-7,TRBD1,TRBV6-5,.,CASSYGDRGLDEQYF,TGTGCCAGCAGTTACGGAGACAGGGGGCTAGACGAGCAGTACTTC
TRBJ2-3,TRBD2,TRBV18,.,CASSPPVGGGTDTQYF,TGTGCCAGCTCACCCCCGGTTGGGGGAGGGACAGATACGCAGTATTTT
TRBJ1-2,.,TRBV19,.,CASSTRPGYGYTF,TGTGCCAGTAGTACGCGACCAGGCTATGGCTACACCTTC
TRBJ2-2,.,TRBV6-5,.,CASSNAETNTGELFF,TGTGCCAGCAGTAACGCAGAAACAAACACCGGGGAGCTGTTTTTT
TRBJ2-3,.,TRBV5-6,.,CASSLGLGVDTQYF,TGTGCCAGCAGCTTGGGACTAGGAGTGGATACGCAGTATTTT
TRBJ1-4,.,TRBV9,.,CASSGEDRGVNEKLFF,TGTGCCAGCAGCGGAGAAGATCGGGGAGTTAATGAAAAACTGTTTTTT
TRBJ1-1,.,TRBV15,.,CATSRVMKGHLNTEAFF,TGTGCCACCAGCAGAGTGATGAAGGGACACCTGAACACTGAAGCTTTCTTT